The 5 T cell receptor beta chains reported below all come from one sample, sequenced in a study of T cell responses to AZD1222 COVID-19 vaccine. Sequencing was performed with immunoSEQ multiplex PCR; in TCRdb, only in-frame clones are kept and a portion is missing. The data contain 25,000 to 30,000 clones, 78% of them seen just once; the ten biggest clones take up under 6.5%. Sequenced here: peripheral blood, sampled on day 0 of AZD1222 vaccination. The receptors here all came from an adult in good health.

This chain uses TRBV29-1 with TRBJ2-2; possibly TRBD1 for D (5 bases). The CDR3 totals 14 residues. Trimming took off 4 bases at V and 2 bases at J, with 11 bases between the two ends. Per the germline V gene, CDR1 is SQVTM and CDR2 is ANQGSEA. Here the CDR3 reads CSVAKGFNTGELFF. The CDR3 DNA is TGCAGCGTTGCGAAGGGGTTCAACACCGGGGAGCTGTTTTTT.

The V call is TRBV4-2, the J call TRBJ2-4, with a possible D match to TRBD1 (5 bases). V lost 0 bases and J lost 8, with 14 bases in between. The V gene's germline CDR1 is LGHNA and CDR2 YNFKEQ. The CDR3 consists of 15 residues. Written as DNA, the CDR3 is TGTGCCAGCAGCCAAGATCAGGTAACCAGGGACATTCAGTACTTC. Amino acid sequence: CASSQDQVTRDIQYF.

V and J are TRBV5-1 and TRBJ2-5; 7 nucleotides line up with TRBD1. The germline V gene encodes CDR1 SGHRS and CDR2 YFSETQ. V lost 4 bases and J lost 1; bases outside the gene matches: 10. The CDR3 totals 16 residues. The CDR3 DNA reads TGCGCCAGCAGCCCGAGGGGGCTATTAGCCCAAGAGACCCAGTACTTC. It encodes CASSPRGLLAQETQYF. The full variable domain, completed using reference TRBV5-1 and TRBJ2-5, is KAGVTQTPRYLIKTRGQQVTLSCSPISGHRSVSWYQQTPGQGLQFLFEYFSETQRNKGNFPGRFSGRQFSNSRSEMNVSTLELGDSALYLCASSPRGLLAQETQYFGPGTRLLVL.

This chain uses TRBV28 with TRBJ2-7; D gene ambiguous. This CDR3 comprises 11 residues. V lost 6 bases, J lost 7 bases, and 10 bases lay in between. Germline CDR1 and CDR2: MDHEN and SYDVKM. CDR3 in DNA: TGTGCCAGCAGCTCTGTGAGGGAGCAGTACTTC. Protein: CASSSVREQYF.

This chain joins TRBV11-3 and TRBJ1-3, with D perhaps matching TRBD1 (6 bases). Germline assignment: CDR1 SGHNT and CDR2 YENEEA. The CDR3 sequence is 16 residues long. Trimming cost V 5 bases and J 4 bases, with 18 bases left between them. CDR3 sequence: CASSLDRTGPGNTIYF. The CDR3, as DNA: TGTGCCAGCAGCCTCGATAGAACAGGGCCGGGAAACACCATATATTTT.